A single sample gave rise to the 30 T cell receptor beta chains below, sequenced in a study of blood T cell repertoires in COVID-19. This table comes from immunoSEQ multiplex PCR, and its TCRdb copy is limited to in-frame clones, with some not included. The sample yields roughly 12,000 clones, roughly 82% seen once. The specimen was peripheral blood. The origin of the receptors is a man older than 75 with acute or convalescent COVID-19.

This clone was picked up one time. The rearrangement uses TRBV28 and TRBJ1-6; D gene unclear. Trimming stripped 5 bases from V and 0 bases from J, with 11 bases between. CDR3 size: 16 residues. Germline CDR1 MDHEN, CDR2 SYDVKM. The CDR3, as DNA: TGTGCCAGCAGTGTCTGGAGGGCCTCCTATAATTCACCCCTCCACTTT. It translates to CASSVWRASYNSPLHF.

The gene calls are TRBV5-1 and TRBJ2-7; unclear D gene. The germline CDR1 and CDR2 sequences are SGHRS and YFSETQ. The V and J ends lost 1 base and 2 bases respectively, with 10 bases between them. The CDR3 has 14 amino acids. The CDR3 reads CASSLLEFPYEQYF. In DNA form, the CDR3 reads TGCGCCAGCAGCTTGTTAGAATTCCCCTACGAGCAGTACTTC.

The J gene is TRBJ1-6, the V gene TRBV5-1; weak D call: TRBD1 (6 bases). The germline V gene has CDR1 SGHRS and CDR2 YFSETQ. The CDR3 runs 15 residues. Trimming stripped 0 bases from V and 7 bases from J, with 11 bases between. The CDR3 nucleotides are TGCGCCAGCAGCTTGGGAACAGGGCCCAATTCACCCCTCCACTTT. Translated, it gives CASSLGTGPNSPLHF.

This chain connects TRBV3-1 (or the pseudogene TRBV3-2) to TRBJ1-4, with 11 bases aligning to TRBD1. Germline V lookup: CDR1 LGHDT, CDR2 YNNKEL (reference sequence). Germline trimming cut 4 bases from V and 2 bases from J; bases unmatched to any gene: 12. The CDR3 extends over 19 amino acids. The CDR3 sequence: CASSPYGRDRGNTNEKLFF. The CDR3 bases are TGTGCCAGCAGCCCATATGGCCGGGACAGGGGGAATACTAATGAAAAACTGTTTTTT.

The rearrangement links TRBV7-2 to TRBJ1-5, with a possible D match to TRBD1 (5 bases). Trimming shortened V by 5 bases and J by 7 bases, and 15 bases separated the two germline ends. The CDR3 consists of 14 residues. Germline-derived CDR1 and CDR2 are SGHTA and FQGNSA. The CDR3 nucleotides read TGTGCCAGCAGCCCCAGGGTATCCGGACAGCCCCAGCATTTT. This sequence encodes CASSPRVSGQPQHF.

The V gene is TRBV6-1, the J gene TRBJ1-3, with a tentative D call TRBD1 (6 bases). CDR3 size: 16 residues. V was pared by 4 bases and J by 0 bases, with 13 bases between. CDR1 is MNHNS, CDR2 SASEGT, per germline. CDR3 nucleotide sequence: TGTGCCAGCAGTGTTAACAGGGCTAGCTCTGGAAACACCATATATTTT. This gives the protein CASSVNRASSGNTIYF.

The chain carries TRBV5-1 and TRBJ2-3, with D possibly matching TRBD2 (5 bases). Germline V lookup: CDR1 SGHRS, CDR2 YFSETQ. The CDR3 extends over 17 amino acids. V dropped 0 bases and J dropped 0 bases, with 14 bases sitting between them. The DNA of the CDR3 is TGCGCCAGCAGCTTGGACCCTAGCAGCCGGAGCACAGATACGCAGTATTTT. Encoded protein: CASSLDPSSRSTDTQYF.

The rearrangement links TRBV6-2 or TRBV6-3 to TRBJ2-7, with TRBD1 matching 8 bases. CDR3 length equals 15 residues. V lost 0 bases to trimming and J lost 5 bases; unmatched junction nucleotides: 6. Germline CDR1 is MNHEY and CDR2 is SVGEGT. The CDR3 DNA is TGTGCCAGCAGTTACTCGACTTGGACAGGGAACGAGCAGTACTTC. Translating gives CASSYSTWTGNEQYF.

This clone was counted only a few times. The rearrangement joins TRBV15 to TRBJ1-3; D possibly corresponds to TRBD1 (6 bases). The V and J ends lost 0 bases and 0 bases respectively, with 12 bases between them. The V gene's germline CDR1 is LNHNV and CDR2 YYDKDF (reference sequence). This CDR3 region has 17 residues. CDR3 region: CATSRDIGQNSGNTIYF. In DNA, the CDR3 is TGTGCCACCAGCAGAGATATCGGACAGAACTCTGGAAACACCATATATTTT.

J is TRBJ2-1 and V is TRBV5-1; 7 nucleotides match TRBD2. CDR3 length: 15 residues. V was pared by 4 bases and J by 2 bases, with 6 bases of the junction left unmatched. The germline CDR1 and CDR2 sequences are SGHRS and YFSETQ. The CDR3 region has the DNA TGCGCCAGCAGCATCGGACTAGGGACCTACAATGAGCAGTTCTTC. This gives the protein CASSIGLGTYNEQFF.

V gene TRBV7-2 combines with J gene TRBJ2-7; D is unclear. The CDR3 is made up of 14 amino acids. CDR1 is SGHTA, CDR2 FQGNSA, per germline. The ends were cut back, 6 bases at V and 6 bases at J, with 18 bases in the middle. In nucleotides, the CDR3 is TGTGCCAGCAGTTACCTAGGCGGCTCCACCGAGCAGTACTTC. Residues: CASSYLGGSTEQYF.

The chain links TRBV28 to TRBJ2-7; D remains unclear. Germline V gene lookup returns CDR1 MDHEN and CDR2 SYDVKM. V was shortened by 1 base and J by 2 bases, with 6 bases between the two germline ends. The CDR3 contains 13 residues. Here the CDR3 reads CASSLSGPYEQYF. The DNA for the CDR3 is TGTGCCAGCAGTTTATCTGGGCCCTACGAGCAGTACTTC.

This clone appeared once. In DNA form, the CDR3 reads TGTGCCAGTAGTATAGTGACAGGGAGCAATCAGCCCCAGCATTTT. Encoded protein: CASSIVTGSNQPQHF. The rearrangement links TRBV19 to TRBJ1-5; 7 bases agree with TRBD1. The CDR3 has 15 amino acids. After removal of 1 base from V and 1 base from J, the junction contained 1 base not matched to a gene. In germline, CDR1 is LNHDA, CDR2 SQIVND (reference sequence).

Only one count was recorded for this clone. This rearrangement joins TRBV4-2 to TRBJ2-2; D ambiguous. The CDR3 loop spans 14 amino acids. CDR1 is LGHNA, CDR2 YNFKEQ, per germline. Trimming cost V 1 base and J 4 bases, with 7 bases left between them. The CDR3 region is CASSQVSGTGELFF. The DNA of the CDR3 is TGTGCCAGCAGCCAAGTATCGGGCACCGGGGAGCTGTTTTTT.

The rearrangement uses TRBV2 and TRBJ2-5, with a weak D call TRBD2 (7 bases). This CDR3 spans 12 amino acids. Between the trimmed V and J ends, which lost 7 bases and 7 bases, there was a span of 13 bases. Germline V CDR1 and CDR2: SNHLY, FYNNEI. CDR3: CASTGGQRTQYF. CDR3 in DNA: TGTGCCAGCACGGGGGGCCAGAGGACCCAGTACTTC.

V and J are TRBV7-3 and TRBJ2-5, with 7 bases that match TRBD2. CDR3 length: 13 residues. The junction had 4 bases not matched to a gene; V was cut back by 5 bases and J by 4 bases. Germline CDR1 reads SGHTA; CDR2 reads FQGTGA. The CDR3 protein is CASSRLASETQYF. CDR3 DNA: TGTGCCAGCAGCAGACTAGCATCAGAGACCCAGTACTTC.

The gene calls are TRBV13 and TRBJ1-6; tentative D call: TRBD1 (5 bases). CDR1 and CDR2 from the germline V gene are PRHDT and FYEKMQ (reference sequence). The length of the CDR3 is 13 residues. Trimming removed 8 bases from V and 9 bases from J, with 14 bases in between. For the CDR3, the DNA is TGTGCCAGCGAAAGCAGGGCCGGTTCACCCCTCCACTTT. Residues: CASESRAGSPLHF.

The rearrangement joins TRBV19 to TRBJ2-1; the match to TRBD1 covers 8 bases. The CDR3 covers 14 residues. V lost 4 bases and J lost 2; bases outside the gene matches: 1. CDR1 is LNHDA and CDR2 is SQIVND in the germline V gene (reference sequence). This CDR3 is CASSTDRAYNEQFF. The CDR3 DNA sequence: TGTGCCAGTAGTACGGACAGGGCCTACAATGAGCAGTTCTTC.

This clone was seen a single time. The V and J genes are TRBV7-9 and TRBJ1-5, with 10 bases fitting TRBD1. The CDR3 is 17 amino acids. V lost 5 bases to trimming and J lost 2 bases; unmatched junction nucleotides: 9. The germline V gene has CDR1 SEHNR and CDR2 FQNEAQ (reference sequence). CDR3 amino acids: CASSRWTGGVGNQPQHF. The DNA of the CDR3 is TGTGCCAGCAGCCGGTGGACAGGGGGGGTAGGCAATCAGCCCCAGCATTTT.

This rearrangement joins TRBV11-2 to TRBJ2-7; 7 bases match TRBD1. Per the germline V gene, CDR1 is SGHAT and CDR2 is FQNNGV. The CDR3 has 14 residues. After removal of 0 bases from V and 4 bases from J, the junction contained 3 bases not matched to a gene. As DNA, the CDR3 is TGTGCCAGCAGCTTAGAGAGGGGGCTATACGAGCAGTACTTC. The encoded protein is CASSLERGLYEQYF. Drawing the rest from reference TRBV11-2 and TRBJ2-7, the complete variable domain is EAGVAQSPRYKIIEKRQSVAFWCNPISGHATLYWYQQILGQGPKLLIQFQNNGVVDDSQLPKDRFSAERLKGVDSTLKIQPAKLEDSAVYLCASSLERGLYEQYFGPGTRLTVT.

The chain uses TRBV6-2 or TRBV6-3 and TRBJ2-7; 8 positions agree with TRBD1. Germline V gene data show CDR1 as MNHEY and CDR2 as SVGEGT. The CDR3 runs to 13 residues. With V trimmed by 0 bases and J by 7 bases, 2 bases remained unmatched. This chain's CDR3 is CASSYSRQGEQYF. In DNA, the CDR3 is TGTGCCAGCAGTTACTCGAGACAGGGGGAGCAGTACTTC.

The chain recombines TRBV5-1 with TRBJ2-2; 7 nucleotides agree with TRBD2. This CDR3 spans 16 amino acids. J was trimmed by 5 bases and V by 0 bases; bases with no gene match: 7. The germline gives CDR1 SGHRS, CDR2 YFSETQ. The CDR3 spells CASSLVAASGTGELFF. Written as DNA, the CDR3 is TGCGCCAGCAGCTTGGTGGCAGCTAGCGGAACCGGGGAGCTGTTTTTT.

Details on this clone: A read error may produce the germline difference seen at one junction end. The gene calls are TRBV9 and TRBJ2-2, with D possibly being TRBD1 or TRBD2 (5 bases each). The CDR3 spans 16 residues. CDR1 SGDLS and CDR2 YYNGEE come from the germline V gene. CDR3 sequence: CASSLGASPNTGELFF. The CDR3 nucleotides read TGTGCCAGCAGCTTAGGGGCTAGCCCGAATACCGGGGAGCTGTTTTTT.

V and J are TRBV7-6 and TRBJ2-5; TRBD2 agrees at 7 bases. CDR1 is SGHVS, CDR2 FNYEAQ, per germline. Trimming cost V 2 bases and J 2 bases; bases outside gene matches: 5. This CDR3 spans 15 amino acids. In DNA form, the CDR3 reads TGTGCCAGCAGCTTAAGGACTAGACAACAAGAGACCCAGTACTTC. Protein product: CASSLRTRQQETQYF.

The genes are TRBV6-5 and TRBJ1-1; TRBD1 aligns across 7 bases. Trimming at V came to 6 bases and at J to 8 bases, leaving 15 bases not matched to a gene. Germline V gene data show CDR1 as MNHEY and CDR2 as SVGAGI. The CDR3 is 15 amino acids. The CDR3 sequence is CASRGDRPDRTEAFF. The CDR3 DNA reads TGTGCCAGCAGAGGGGACAGACCAGATCGGACGGAAGCTTTCTTT.

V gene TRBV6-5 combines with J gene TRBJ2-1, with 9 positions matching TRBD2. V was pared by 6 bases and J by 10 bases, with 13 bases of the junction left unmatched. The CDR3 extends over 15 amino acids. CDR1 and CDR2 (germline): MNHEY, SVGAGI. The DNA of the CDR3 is TGTGCCAGCAGCCGGACTAGCGTAGGTGGCAGAGAGCAGTTCTTC. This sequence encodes CASSRTSVGGREQFF.

The CDR3 nucleotides read TGCAGCGTTGGGGCCACCGGGGAGCTGTTTTTT. It codes for CSVGATGELFF. V is TRBV29-1 and J is TRBJ2-2; no firm D call. This CDR3 has 11 residues. Germline CDR1 reads SQVTM; CDR2 reads ANQGSEA. The V gene lost 4 bases and the J gene lost 4 bases, with 4 bases spanning the gap.

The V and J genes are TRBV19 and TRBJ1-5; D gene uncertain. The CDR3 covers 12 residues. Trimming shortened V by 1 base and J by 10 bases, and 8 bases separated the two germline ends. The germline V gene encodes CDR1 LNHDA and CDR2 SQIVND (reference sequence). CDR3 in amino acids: CASSIARLPQHF. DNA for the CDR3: TGTGCCAGTAGTATAGCCCGGTTACCCCAGCATTTT.

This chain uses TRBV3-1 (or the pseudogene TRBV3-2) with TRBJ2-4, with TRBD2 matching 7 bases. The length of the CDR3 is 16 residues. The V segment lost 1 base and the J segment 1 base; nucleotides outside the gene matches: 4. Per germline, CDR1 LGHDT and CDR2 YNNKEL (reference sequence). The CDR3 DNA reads TGTGCCAGCAGCCAAGCCGGGGGGACCGCCAAAAACATTCAGTACTTC. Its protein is CASSQAGGTAKNIQYF.

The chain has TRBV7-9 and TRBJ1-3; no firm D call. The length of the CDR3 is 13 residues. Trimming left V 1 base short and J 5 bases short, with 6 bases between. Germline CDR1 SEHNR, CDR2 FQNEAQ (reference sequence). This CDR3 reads CASSLGGRNTIYF. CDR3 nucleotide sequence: TGTGCCAGCAGCTTAGGAGGTAGAAACACCATATATTTT.